The sequence of this TCR beta chain was determined in a study of T-cell reconstitution after alpha-beta-depleted transplantation in children. V was trimmed by 5 bases and J by 0 bases, leaving 12 bases between them. The CDR3 consists of 14 residues. CDR1 and CDR2 from the germline V gene are SQVTM and ANQGSEA. This clonotype was picked up a small number of times. TCRbeta library preparation incorporated unique molecular identifiers. In TCRdb, the PCR reads were re-called with MiXCR into one record per CDR3 protein. The data contain some 520,000 distinct CDR3 sequences, 30% to 35% of them singletons. This rearrangement joins TRBV29-1 to TRBJ2-3, with D perhaps matching TRBD1 or TRBD2 (5 bases each). The clonotype originates from a human donor who donated a stem cell graft to a child with aplastic anemia. The sequenced sample was PBMCs from the stem cell graft donor, obtained from the stem cell graft. The CDR3 sequence: CSVTGTGSTDTQYF. Here the CDR3 DNA reads TGCAGCGTTACGGGGACCGGAAGCACAGATACGCAGTATTTT.